This T cell receptor (beta chain) was recovered during a study of response to subunit inactivated influenza vaccine. V lost 4 bases, J lost 5 bases, and 7 bases stayed unmatched. Germline values: CDR1 SGDLS, CDR2 YYNGEE. This CDR3 is built from 15 residues. TCRdb reprocessed the RT-PCR reads via MiXCR and lists one record per CDR3 protein. The table has 180,000 or so distinct CDR3 sequences, 12% seen once; the top ten hold approximately 32%. These data were also reused for a study on T cells expressing NK-cell markers. That paper adds: Researchers built TCR beta cDNA using 5'RACE template switching with UMIs. Sorted CD3+CD56+NKG2C+, CD3+CD56+NKG2C- and CD3+CD56-NKG2C+ T cells supplied TCR beta repertoires. The study sequenced eight donors, seven HCMV-seropositive and one seronegative. Dominant NKG2C+ clonotypes accounted for about 1.0-7.0% of CD8+ T cells in about six donors. Where a few donors were concerned, these clonotypes also led the CD3+CD56-NKG2C+ fraction.

This clonotype originated in a man between 50 and 59 years old who received an inactivated influenza vaccine. The input for sequencing was CD8+ T cells sorted from PBMCs, taken 11 to 12 days after vaccination. V is TRBV9 and J is TRBJ2-1, with TRBD2 matching 9 bases. CDR3 coding DNA: TGTGCCAGCAGCCCGCCGACTAGCGGCCACAATGAGCAGTTCTTC. This translates into CASSPPTSGHNEQFF.